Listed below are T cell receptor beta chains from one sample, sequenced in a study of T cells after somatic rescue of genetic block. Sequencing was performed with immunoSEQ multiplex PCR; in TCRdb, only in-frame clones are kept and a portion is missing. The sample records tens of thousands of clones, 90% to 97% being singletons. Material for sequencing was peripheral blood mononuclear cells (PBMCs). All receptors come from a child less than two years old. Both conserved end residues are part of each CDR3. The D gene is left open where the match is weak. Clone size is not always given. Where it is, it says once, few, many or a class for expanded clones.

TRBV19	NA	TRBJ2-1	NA	TGTGCCAGTAGTACTTGGACGGGTGAGCAGTTCTTC	CASSTWTGEQFF
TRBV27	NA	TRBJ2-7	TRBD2	TGTGCCAGCAGTTTAGCGGGAGGGGCCTACGAGCAGTACTTC	CASSLAGGAYEQYF
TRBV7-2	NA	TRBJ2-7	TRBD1	TGTGCCAGCAGCTTAGCCAGGGGGTCCTACGAGCAGTACTTC	CASSLARGSYEQYF
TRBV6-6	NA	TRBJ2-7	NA	TGTGCCAGCAGTTACCTCCCCGGACAGTTCCACGAGCAGTACTTC	CASSYLPGQFHEQYF
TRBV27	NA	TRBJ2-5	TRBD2	TGTGCCAGCAGCCAGCGGGAGGGGTACCAAGAGACCCAGTACTTC	CASSQREGYQETQYF
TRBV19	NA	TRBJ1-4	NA	TGTGCCAGTAGTATAGGAGACAGTACTAATGAAAAACTGTTTTTT	CASSIGDSTNEKLFF
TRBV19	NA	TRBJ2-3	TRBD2	TGTGCCAGTAGTAGTCCCGGGACTAGCTTCACAGATACGCAGTATTTT	CASSSPGTSFTDTQYF
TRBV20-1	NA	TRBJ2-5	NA	TGCAGTGCTAGTGGGGAGACCCAGTACTTC	CSASGETQYF
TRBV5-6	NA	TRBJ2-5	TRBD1	TGTGCCAGCAGCTCCCCAGGGGGCAGCGGCCAAGAGACCCAGTACTTC	CASSSPGGSGQETQYF
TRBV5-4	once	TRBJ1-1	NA	TGTGCCAGCAGGTTTAGGGGGATGGCCACTGAAGCTTTCTTT	CASRFRGMATEAFF
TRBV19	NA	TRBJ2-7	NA	TGTGCCAGTCGCCGTGACGGGAGCTCCTACGAGCAGTACTTC	CASRRDGSSYEQYF
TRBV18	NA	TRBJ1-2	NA	TGTGCCAGCTCAGGGACAACCCTCTATGGCTACACCTTC	CASSGTTLYGYTF
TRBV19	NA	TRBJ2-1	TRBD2	TGTGCCAGTAGTAGCGGGAGGGCCAATGAGCAGTTCTTC	CASSSGRANEQFF
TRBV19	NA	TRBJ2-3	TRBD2	TGTGCCAGTAGTAGGACTAGCGCAGATACGCAGTATTTT	CASSRTSADTQYF
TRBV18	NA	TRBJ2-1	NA	TGTGCCAGCTCAGCTTTATACAATGAGCAGTTCTTC	CASSALYNEQFF
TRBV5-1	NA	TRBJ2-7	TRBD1	TGCGCCAGCAGCTTGGAAGGGGGCGCCTACGAGCAGTACTTC	CASSLEGGAYEQYF
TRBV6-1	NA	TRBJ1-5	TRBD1	TGTGCCAGCAGGACCGGGACAGGGATAATTCAGCCCCAGCATTTT	CASRTGTGIIQPQHF
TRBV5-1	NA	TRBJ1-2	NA	TGCGCCAGCAGCTTGGGGTTCTGGGATTCCGGCTACACCTTC	CASSLGFWDSGYTF
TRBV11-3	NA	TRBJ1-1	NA	TGTGCCAGCAGCCTCCGACAGAACACTGAAGCTTTCTTT	CASSLRQNTEAFF
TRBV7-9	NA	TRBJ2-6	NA	TGTGCCAGCAGCTTAGGTTGGGGGTCTGGGGCCAACGTCCTGACTTTC	CASSLGWGSGANVLTF